This T cell receptor (beta chain) was documented in a study of naive and memory T cell subsets. Overall study results and limits: Naive repertoires, especially CD8, held a few larger clonotypes, possibly memory cells re-expressing CD45RA. Diversity fell and Gini index rose from naive through CM, EM, EMRA.

CD4 T cells were positively selected, then CD8 T cells from the CD4-negative fraction. Two oligonucleotides, mixed equimolar, formed the beta constant-region primer covering TRBC1 and TRBC2. TCRdb reprocessed the UMI-ligation and nested PCR reads with MiXCR, giving one entry per CDR3 protein. Among 120,000 to 150,000 distinct CDR3 sequences listed, about 18% were seen once. For this clonotype: Its matching antigen is unknown.

The receptor was derived from a human donor in good health. The sample comprised naive CD4+ T cells from blood.

The CDR3 DNA sequence: TGTGCCAGCAGCTTAAACGGGAGGGTGTTGGATACGCAGTATTTT. The encoded protein is CASSLNGRVLDTQYF. The rearrangement links TRBV11-2 to TRBJ2-3; 8 bases line up with TRBD2. CDR1 is SGHAT, CDR2 FQNNGV, per germline. After removal of 2 bases from V and 6 bases from J, the junction contained 7 bases not matched to a gene. The CDR3 loop spans 15 amino acids.